This note documents a single T cell receptor beta chain sequence. The entry originates in a study of shared clonotypes between healthy human individuals. The assay was carried out at the deep level. Sequenced by immunoSEQ multiplex PCR; TCRdb stores in-frame clones only, minus some. The data show 2 million to 2.5 million clones, 95% seen once. Germline trimming cut 4 bases from V and 2 bases from J; bases unmatched to any gene: 2. The V gene's germline CDR1 is SGHTA and CDR2 FQGNSA. This CDR3 contains 15 residues. This receptor was taken from a man between 18 and 35 years old in good health. The rearrangement joins TRBV7-2 to TRBJ2-7; the match to TRBD2 covers 13 bases. The sequencing input was naive CD4+ T cells sorted from blood. Subset defined: CD45RA+ positively selected. The CDR3 nucleotides read TGTGCCAGCAGCTGGGGGACTAGCGGGGCCTACGAGCAGTACTTC. As protein: CASSWGTSGAYEQYF.